The entry below describes one TCR beta chain. No antigen is known for it. The entry originates in a study of CD8 T cells in ankylosing spondylitis. Study outcomes and limitations: Several of the motif variants were reported before in synovial fluid and blood from reactive arthritis. The authors reported significant enrichment of disease-linked clones in matched ankylosing spondylitis synovial fluid.

This CDR3 region has 16 residues. From germline, CDR1 is MGHRA and CDR2 YSYEKL. The junction had 3 bases not matched to a gene; V was cut back by 0 bases and J by 0 bases. Making the TCR beta libraries involved quantitative 5'-RACE with molecular barcodes. MiXCR, run by TCRdb on the 5' RACE reads, gives a single entry per CDR3 protein. This sample carries 300,000 to 400,000 distinct CDR3 sequences, around 20% of them seen once, and the ten largest clones take roughly 13%. This chain links TRBV4-1 with TRBJ2-3; 7 positions agree with TRBD2. The sequence was obtained from a male donor with ankylosing spondylitis or in good health (not recorded which). The sequenced sample was blood, either unsorted or a sorted T cell fraction (not recorded which). This CDR3 is CASSQDYSGSTDTQYF. CDR3 sequence (DNA): TGCGCCAGCAGCCAAGATTATAGCGGGAGCACAGATACGCAGTATTTT.